The 22 T cell receptor delta chains below all came from one sample that was sequenced in a study of fetal and pediatric gammadelta thymocytes. Fetal thymuses were obtained at 14 to 22 weeks estimated gestational age from elective pregnancy terminations. TCRdb processed the reads again with the CATT caller. This sample yields over a thousand delta-chain clones, of which roughly 9.9% are seen a single time; roughly 12% belongs to the top ten. The sequenced sample consisted of non-Vgamma9Vdelta2 gamma-delta T cells from the thymus. As to subset: CD3+gammadeltaTCR+ thymocytes not co-expressing Vgamma9 and Vdelta2. The receptors were sampled from a human fetus.

This chain uses TRDV2 with TRDJ2; 11 bases map to TRDD3. TCRdb offers no J gene call, so here the DNA was matched to germline to obtain one. The ends lost 3 bases at V and 1 base at J; junction bases unmatched: 9. CDR1 is GEAIGNYY, CDR2 EKD, per germline. The CDR3 contains 18 residues. The DNA of the CDR3 is TGTGCCTGTGACTCGCTGGGGGATACTGCGGGTTTGACAGCACAACTCTTCTTT. Translated, it gives CACDSLGDTAGLTAQLFF.

In this sample, this clone turned up a few times. This chain joins TRDV1 and TRDJ3; TRDD3 aligns across 10 bases. Per the germline V gene, CDR1 is TSWWSYY and CDR2 is QGS. Trimming removed 0 bases from V and 2 bases from J; junction bases left unmatched: 4. The CDR3 consists of 19 residues. CDR3 protein: CALGELLGDGAWDTRQMFF. CDR3 sequence (DNA): TGTGCTCTTGGGGAACTACTGGGGGATGGGGCCTGGGACACCCGACAGATGTTTTTC.

A note on this clone: Possible read error: a much larger clone is one base away. This same CDR3 is encoded by further DNA sequences in the sample. A V gene of TRDV2 was called, but no J gene was assigned; TRDD3, the table's D call, lacks a check against the DNA. There are 16 residues in the CDR3. In germline, CDR1 is GEAIGNYY, CDR2 EKD. The CDR3 spells CACDTVGGPLTAQLFF. As DNA, the CDR3 is TGTGCCTGTGACACTGTCGGGGGACCTTTGACAGCACAACTCTTCTTC.

Judged by abundance, this clone is medium-sized. The chain employs TRAV29/DV5 and TRDJ3, with TRDD3 identical over 9 bases. This CDR3 has 16 residues. CDR1 and CDR2 (germline): NSMFDY, ISSIKDK. V was clipped by 2 bases and J by 1 base; unmatched bases: 1. The CDR3 region is CAASTGGSWDTRQMFF. The CDR3, as DNA: TGTGCAGCAAGTACTGGGGGATCCTGGGACACCCGACAGATGTTTTTC.

V gene TRDV2 combines with J gene TRDJ3; the match to TRDD3 covers 7 bases. V shed 1 base, J shed 0 bases, and the junction held 8 bases outside the gene matches. Per germline, CDR1 GEAIGNYY and CDR2 EKD. CDR3 size: 19 residues. CDR3 nucleotide sequence: TGTGCCTGTGACACTCTGGGGGTTCTGAGCTCCTGGGACACCCGACAGATGTTTTTC. Its translation is CACDTLGVLSSWDTRQMFF.

By share of the sample, this clone is medium-sized. Additional DNA sequences in this sample encode the identical CDR3. This chain connects TRAV29/DV5 to TRDJ1; D possibly corresponds to TRDD3 (6 bases). Trimming stripped 0 bases from V and 0 bases from J, with 6 bases between. The germline CDR1 and CDR2 sequences are NSMFDY and ISSIKDK. The CDR3 spans 13 residues. The CDR3 nucleotides read TGTGCAGCAAGCGGGGGATACACCGATAAACTCATCTTT. Translated: CAASGGYTDKLIF.

With regard to this clone: This clone may be a read error of a much larger clone one base away. The chain carries TRDV1 and TRDJ3; 12 bases match TRDD3. The CDR3 covers 18 residues. Germline V gene sequence: CDR1 TSWWSYY, CDR2 QGS. CDR3 protein: CALGEVLGDTWDTRPMFF. Written as DNA, the CDR3 is TGTGCTCTTGGGGAAGTACTGGGGGATACCTGGGACACCCGACCGATGTTTTTC.

This clone is judged medium-sized. The rearrangement links TRDV2 to TRDJ3, with TRDD3 identical over 11 bases. The length of the CDR3 is 18 residues. Germline V gene lookup returns CDR1 GEAIGNYY and CDR2 EKD. J was trimmed by 0 bases and V by 3 bases; bases with no gene match: 3. This CDR3 is CACDVLGDSSWDTRQMFF. The CDR3 DNA reads as TGTGCCTGTGACGTACTGGGGGATAGCTCCTGGGACACCCGACAGATGTTTTTC.

This clone is medium-sized. This rearrangement joins TRDV3 to TRDJ2; TRDD3 is a possible D gene (5 bases). With 1 base removed from V and 4 bases from J, the gap between germline ends came to 10 bases. CDR1 and CDR2 (germline): TVYSNPD, GDNSRS (reference sequence). The CDR3 length is 13 residues. CDR3 DNA: TGTGCCTTTACGGGGGGGTCGACAGCACAACTCTTCTTT. As protein: CAFTGGSTAQLFF.

As to this clone: A much larger clone lies a single base off, so this may be a read error. The chain recombines TRDV1 with TRDJ3, with D perhaps given as TRDD2 or TRDD3 (5 bases each). This CDR3 has 16 residues. V was cut by 5 bases and J by 2 bases, with 10 bases left in between. Germline CDR1 and CDR2: TSWWSYY and QGS. The CDR3 loop reads CALGPFWAWDTRQMFF. As DNA, the CDR3 is TGTGCTCTTGGGCCCTTCTGGGCCTGGGACACCCGACAGATGTTTTTC.

Of note for this clone: A single base is all that separates this from a far larger clone, so a read error is likely. The sample has other DNA sequences that encode this CDR3 too. The chain combines TRDV2 with TRDJ3; 10 bases are shared with TRDD3. Germline loops: CDR1 GEAIGNYY, CDR2 EKD. The J segment lost 3 bases and the V segment lost 3 bases, leaving 1 base of the junction unmatched. The CDR3 runs to 16 residues. In nucleotides, the CDR3 is TGTGCCTGTGACGCTGGGGGATACTGGGACACCCGACAGATGTTTTTC. Amino acid sequence: CACDAGGYWDTRQMFF.

This clone is medium-sized by share. The chain joins TRDV3 to TRDJ1, with 12 bases aligning to TRDD3. Per germline, CDR1 TVYSNPD and CDR2 GDNSRS (reference sequence). The CDR3 spans 15 residues. The V gene end was trimmed by 1 base and the J gene end by 0 bases; junction bases not matched to a gene: 3. CDR3 amino acids: CAFTGGYAHTDKLIF. The CDR3 DNA follows: TGTGCCTTTACTGGGGGATACGCGCACACCGATAAACTCATCTTT.

A remark on this clone: A much larger clone is a single base away; this may be a read error. V and J are TRDV1 and TRDJ3; TRDD3 aligns across 8 bases. Since TCRdb gives no J gene, matching the DNA to germline was used here to assign it. The CDR3 runs to 19 residues. The trim removed 0 bases at V and 0 bases at J, leaving 4 bases unmatched. Per the germline V gene, CDR1 is TSWWSYY and CDR2 is QGS. The DNA of the CDR3 is TGTGCTCTTGGGGAACTGGGGGGGATAAGCTCCTGGGACACCCGACAGATGTTTTTC. Translated: CALGELGGISSWDTRQMFF.

Within the sample, this clone is medium-sized. J is TRDJ3 and V is TRDV1, with D perhaps TRDD3 (6 bases). This CDR3 contains 16 residues. V was shortened by 3 bases and J by 0 bases, with 6 bases between the two germline ends. Per germline, CDR1 TSWWSYY and CDR2 QGS. CDR3 protein: CALGEGYSWDTRQMFF. CDR3 in DNA: TGTGCTCTTGGGGAGGGATACTCCTGGGACACCCGACAGATGTTTTTC.

This clone is medium-sized. The rearrangement uses TRDV2 and TRDJ1; D remains ambiguous. The germline V gene has CDR1 GEAIGNYY and CDR2 EKD. The CDR3 covers 12 residues. Trimming pared 0 bases from V and 1 base from J, leaving 2 bases between. CDR3 DNA sequence: TGTGCCTGTGACACCTGCACCGATAAACTCATCTTT. Translation gives CACDTCTDKLIF.

This clone was seen a few times. The rearrangement joins TRDV2 to TRDJ1; TRDD3 agrees at 9 bases. CDR1 and CDR2 (germline): GEAIGNYY, EKD. After removal of 1 base from V and 2 bases from J, the junction contained 4 bases not matched to a gene. The CDR3 totals 15 residues. CDR3: CACDTGGYGTDKLIF. The CDR3 region has the DNA TGTGCCTGTGACACTGGGGGATATGGGACCGATAAACTCATCTTT.

By proportion, this clone is medium-sized (0.01 to 0.1%). The chain employs TRAV29/DV5 and TRDJ1; D gene ambiguous. This CDR3 has 13 amino acids. CDR1 is NSMFDY and CDR2 is ISSIKDK in the germline V gene. V was shortened by 0 bases and J by 2 bases, with 8 bases between the two germline ends. This chain's CDR3 is CAASARGTDKLIF. The CDR3 bases are TGTGCAGCAAGCGCGCGAGGGACCGATAAACTCATCTTT.

This clone counts as medium-sized. V gene TRDV1 combines with J gene TRDJ3; 8 bases match TRDD3. V was pared by 2 bases and J by 3 bases, with 0 bases of the junction left unmatched. There are 16 residues in the CDR3. Germline values: CDR1 TSWWSYY, CDR2 QGS. As DNA, the CDR3 is TGTGCTCTTGGGGAAGGGGGATACTGGGACACCCGACAGATGTTTTTC. Its translation is CALGEGGYWDTRQMFF.

The table lists this clone with a few counts. This chain links TRDV1 with TRDJ1; D is ambiguous. The germline gives CDR1 TSWWSYY, CDR2 QGS. Trimming shortened V by 2 bases and J by 3 bases, and 7 bases separated the two germline ends. The CDR3 contains 13 residues. CDR3 loop: CALGENIPDKLIF. Written as DNA, the CDR3 is TGTGCTCTTGGGGAAAATATCCCCGATAAACTCATCTTT.

This clone is large in the sample. The chain carries TRDV2 and TRDJ2, with 7 nucleotides matching TRDD3. The CDR3 sequence is 15 residues long. V was pared by 0 bases and J by 5 bases, with 5 bases of the junction left unmatched. Germline-derived CDR1 and CDR2 are GEAIGNYY and EKD. CDR3 sequence (DNA): TGTGCCTGTGACACCGCCAAGGGGGATACAGCACAACTCTTCTTT. Translation gives CACDTAKGDTAQLFF.

Sample share makes this clone large. The sample holds other DNA sequences that translate to the same CDR3. V and J are TRDV2 and TRDJ1, with 8 nucleotides matching TRDD3. Germline V gene sequence: CDR1 GEAIGNYY, CDR2 EKD. Germline trimming cut 1 base from V and 0 bases from J; bases unmatched to any gene: 0. The CDR3 is 14 amino acids. In DNA form, the CDR3 reads TGTGCCTGTGACACTGGGGGATACACCGATAAACTCATCTTT. Residues: CACDTGGYTDKLIF.

With regard to this clone: Germline and junction disagree at one end, which may indicate a read error. The chain is built from TRDV3 and TRDJ1, with D hard to call. CDR3 length equals 13 residues. Germline CDR1 reads TVYSNPD; CDR2 reads GDNSRS (reference sequence). CDR3 sequence (DNA): TGTGCCTTTAATCGCCCGTACACCGATAAACGCATCTTT. Amino acids: CAFNRPYTDKRIF.